This T cell receptor beta chain was sequenced for a study of T cell changes during pregnancy in multiple sclerosis. The V segment lost 0 bases and the J segment 0 bases; nucleotides outside the gene matches: 9. The germline V gene encodes CDR1 SGHRS and CDR2 YFSETQ. This CDR3 has 19 amino acids. Sequencing used immunoSEQ multiplex PCR; TCRdb keeps in-frame clones, though not all of them. The data contain about 75,000 clones, approximately 95% of them singletons. The rearrangement joins TRBV5-1 to TRBJ2-6; 7 bases line up with TRBD2. This TCR came from a female donor with multiple sclerosis, enrolled in a pregnancy study. The sample in question was CD4+ T cells from peripheral blood mononuclear cells, obtained after pregnancy. The CDR3 protein is CASSLAEGTKNSGANVLTF. In DNA, the CDR3 is TGCGCCAGCAGCTTGGCCGAAGGGACTAAAAACTCTGGGGCCAACGTCCTGACTTTC.